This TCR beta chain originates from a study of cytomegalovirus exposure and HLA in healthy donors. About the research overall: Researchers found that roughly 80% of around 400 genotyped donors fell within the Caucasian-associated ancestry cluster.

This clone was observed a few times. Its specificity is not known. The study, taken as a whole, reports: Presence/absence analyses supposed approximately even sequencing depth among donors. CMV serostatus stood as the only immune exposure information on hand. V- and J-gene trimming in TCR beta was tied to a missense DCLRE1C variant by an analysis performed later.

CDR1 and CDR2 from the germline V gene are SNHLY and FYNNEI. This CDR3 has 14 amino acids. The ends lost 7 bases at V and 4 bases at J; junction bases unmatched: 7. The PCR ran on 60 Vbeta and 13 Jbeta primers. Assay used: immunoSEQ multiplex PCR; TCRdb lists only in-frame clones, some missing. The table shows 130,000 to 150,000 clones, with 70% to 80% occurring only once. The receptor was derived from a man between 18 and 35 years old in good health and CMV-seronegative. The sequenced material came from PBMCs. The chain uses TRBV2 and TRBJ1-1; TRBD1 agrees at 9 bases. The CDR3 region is CASTQTGGPTEAFF. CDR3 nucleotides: TGTGCCAGCACCCAGACAGGGGGACCCACTGAAGCTTTCTTT.